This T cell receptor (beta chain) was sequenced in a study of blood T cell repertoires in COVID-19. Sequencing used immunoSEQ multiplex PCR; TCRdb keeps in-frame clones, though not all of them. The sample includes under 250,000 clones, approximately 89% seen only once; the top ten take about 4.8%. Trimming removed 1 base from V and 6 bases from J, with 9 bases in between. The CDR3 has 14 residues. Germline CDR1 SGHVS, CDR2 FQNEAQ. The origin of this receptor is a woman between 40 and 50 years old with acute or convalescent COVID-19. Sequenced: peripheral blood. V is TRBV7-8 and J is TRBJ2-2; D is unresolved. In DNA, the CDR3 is TGTGCCAGCAGCTTAGTGTTAGATCCCGGGGAGCTGTTTTTT. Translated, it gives CASSLVLDPGELFF.